This entry is about one TCR beta chain. Antigen unknown. This sample stems from a study of cytomegalovirus exposure and HLA in healthy donors. Study-wide findings and caveats: A list of 164 TCR beta chains associated with cytomegalovirus was given.

Data came from immunoSEQ multiplex PCR; TCRdb stores just in-frame clones and leaves some out. The repertoire includes around 150,000 clones, about four fifths of them detected once, and 10% to 13% sits in the top ten. The receptor was derived from a man aged 25-40 years in good health and CMV-seropositive. The sequencing input was PBMCs.

The CDR3 region has the DNA TGTGCCAGCAGCTCCCCCCAGGGGGCAGGTGGCTACACCTTC. Residues: CASSSPQGAGGYTF. The chain employs TRBV5-6 and TRBJ1-2, with 8 bases fitting TRBD1. This CDR3 is 14 amino acids long. Germline V gives CDR1 SGHDT, CDR2 YYEEEE. V dropped 3 bases and J dropped 7; count of bases not matched to a gene: 8.